The T cell receptor beta chain under discussion was sequenced for a study of blood T cells in healthy people across ages. Next came a second PCR, run for 7 to 11 cycles, which used a sample-barcoded 5' primer along with a J-beta primer mix. TCRdb independently ran MiXCR on the 5' RACE reads; one entry per CDR3 protein. The sample records approximately 1,700,000 distinct CDR3 sequences, more than 35% being singletons. Trimming removed 3 bases from V and 0 bases from J, with 8 bases in between. Per germline, CDR1 DFQATT and CDR2 SNEGSKA (reference sequence). The CDR3 covers 13 residues. This TCR derives from a human donor in good health. The chain uses TRBV20-1 and TRBJ2-5; a possible D gene is TRBD1 (6 bases). Sequencing was done on a sample of blood. The CDR3 loop reads CSASGTNQETQYF. For the CDR3, the DNA is TGCAGTGCTAGCGGGACAAACCAAGAGACCCAGTACTTC.